One sample yielded the 10 T cell receptor beta chains listed below, sequenced in a study of response to subunit inactivated influenza vaccine. One entry per CDR3 protein results from TCRdb running MiXCR on the RT-PCR reads. The sample shows roughly 180,000 distinct CDR3 sequences, nearly 9.5% of them seen only once. The sequencing here drew on non-naive T cells sorted from PBMCs, taken on the day of vaccination. The receptors shown here come from a man in his fifties or sixties who received an inactivated influenza vaccine.

This clonotype was counted a few times. The rearrangement joins TRBV20-1 to TRBJ2-7; D uncertain. The V gene's germline CDR1 is DFQATT and CDR2 SNEGSKA (reference sequence). V lost 0 bases and J 2 bases, leaving 14 bases between the germline ends. The CDR3 is made up of 15 amino acids. Here the CDR3 reads CSARDLNRYAYEQYF. The CDR3 DNA is TGCAGTGCTAGAGATCTGAATAGATATGCCTACGAGCAGTACTTC.

This chain links TRBV4-1 with TRBJ1-1; D gene unclear. The V end was cut by 0 bases, the J end by 4 bases, with 9 bases between. The CDR3 is made up of 14 amino acids. The germline CDR1 and CDR2 sequences are MGHRA and YSYEKL. In DNA, the CDR3 is TGCGCCAGCAGCCAAGATGGACGGCTCACTGAAGCTTTCTTT. It yields the protein CASSQDGRLTEAFF.

This clonotype has a count of ten or more. J is TRBJ1-5 and V is TRBV10-3; no firm D call. Trimming removed 2 bases from V and 1 base from J, with 6 bases in between. Germline lookup yields CDR1 ENHRY and CDR2 SYGVKD. The CDR3 has 14 residues. CDR3 nucleotides: TGTGCCATCAGTGAGCGCCAGAGCAATCAGCCCCAGCATTTT. Encoded protein: CAISERQSNQPQHF.

This clonotype was detected many times. V is TRBV11-1 and J is TRBJ2-6; 13 positions match TRBD2. V lost 4 bases and J lost 0; bases outside the gene matches: 12. Per the germline V gene, CDR1 is SGHAT and CDR2 is FQDESV (reference sequence). The CDR3 totals 21 residues. The CDR3: CASSSGLAGSSRVSGANVLTF. The CDR3, as DNA: TGTGCCAGCAGCTCGGGACTAGCGGGGTCCTCCCGAGTCTCTGGGGCCAACGTCCTGACTTTC.

This clonotype was seen a few times. The chain uses TRBV4-2 and TRBJ2-7, with D hard to call. Germline CDR1 and CDR2: LGHNA and YNFKEQ. The germline V and J ends were trimmed by 4 bases and 4 bases, with 20 bases remaining between them. This CDR3 contains 16 residues. The CDR3 is CASSPSLALGYYEQYF. The CDR3 bases are TGTGCCAGCAGCCCCAGCTTAGCCCTAGGGTATTACGAGCAGTACTTC.

This clonotype occurred many times. The V and J genes are TRBV5-6 and TRBJ2-7; D tentatively reads TRBD1 or TRBD2 (5 bases each). CDR3 size: 16 residues. CDR1 and CDR2 (germline): SGHDT, YYEEEE. The germline V and J ends were trimmed by 4 bases and 2 bases, with 19 bases remaining between them. The CDR3 loop is CASSRLNRLGAYEQYF. CDR3 nucleotide sequence: TGTGCCAGCAGCCGTCTGAACAGGCTGGGGGCCTACGAGCAGTACTTC.

This clonotype appeared a few times. The rearrangement links TRBV29-1 to TRBJ1-1; TRBD1 agrees at 9 bases. V lost 6 bases and J lost 7; bases outside the gene matches: 15. The V gene's germline CDR1 is SQVTM and CDR2 ANQGSEA. The CDR3 has 15 residues. The CDR3 coding sequence is TGCAGCGTACCGGGGACAGGGCAAATAGGTGGTGAAGCTTTCTTT. Residues: CSVPGTGQIGGEAFF.

This clonotype was picked up many times. The V and J genes are TRBV3-1 and TRBJ1-1, with TRBD1 identical over 7 bases. This CDR3 region has 15 residues. Germline V gene data show CDR1 as LGHDT and CDR2 as YNNKEL (reference sequence). V lost 4 bases to trimming and J lost 4 bases; unmatched junction nucleotides: 9. CDR3 bases: TGTGCCAGCAGCCCCACCGGGGCAGGGGGCACTGAAGCTTTCTTT. This encodes CASSPTGAGGTEAFF.

This clonotype was found a few times. The chain is built from TRBV27 and TRBJ1-1, with a tentative D call TRBD1 (5 bases). The length of the CDR3 is 13 residues. CDR1 and CDR2 (germline): MNHEY, SMNVEV (reference sequence). V was pared by 4 bases and J by 4 bases, with 10 bases between. The CDR3 region has the DNA TGTGCCAGCAGTTGGGGGGAGGCCACTGAAGCTTTCTTT. It codes for CASSWGEATEAFF.

This clonotype has a count of ten or more. This sequence joins TRBV20-1 and TRBJ1-4; 8 nucleotides align to TRBD1. This CDR3 is 12 amino acids long. Germline V CDR1 and CDR2: DFQATT, SNEGSKA (reference sequence). The CDR3, as DNA: TGCAGCGCAGGGGGCGCAGGGGAAAAACTGTTTTTT. Protein: CSAGGAGEKLFF.